These T cell receptor beta chains were read from a single sample in a study of shared clonotypes between healthy human individuals. This table comes from immunoSEQ multiplex PCR, and its TCRdb copy is limited to in-frame clones, with some not included. The sample holds 2 million to 2.5 million clones, roughly 95% seen once. Sequenced sample: naive CD8+ T cells sorted from blood. The receptor source for this set is a man between 18 and 35 years old in good health. Each CDR3 is given with its conserved first and last residue. D genes are given only for firm matches. Rows may omit the clone size; those that give it use once, few, many or a size class.

CDR3nt: TGTGCCATCAGTGAGTCTTACGGAGCGCCCGATATTACCTACGAGCAGTACTTC
CDR3aa: CAISESYGAPDITYEQYF
d_gene: NA
v_gene: TRBV10-3
j_gene: TRBJ2-7
abundance: NA

CDR3nt: TGTGCCAGCAGCTTATCCTCGGACAGCCCCCAAGAGACCCAGTACTTC
CDR3aa: CASSLSSDSPQETQYF
d_gene: NA
v_gene: TRBV7-9
j_gene: TRBJ2-5
abundance: NA

CDR3nt: TGTGCCAGCAGTTACGCTGAGGCACGAATGAACACTGAAGCTTTCTTT
CDR3aa: CASSYAEARMNTEAFF
d_gene: NA
v_gene: TRBV6-5
j_gene: TRBJ1-1
abundance: NA

CDR3nt: TGTGCCACCAGCAGGGACCGGGACTCTCAGTGGGAGCAGTACTTC
CDR3aa: CATSRDRDSQWEQYF
d_gene: NA
v_gene: TRBV15
j_gene: TRBJ2-7
abundance: NA

CDR3nt: TGTGCCAGCAGCGCGGACCCGGGACAGTTAGGAAACACCATATATTTT
CDR3aa: CASSADPGQLGNTIYF
d_gene: TRBD1
v_gene: TRBV5-4
j_gene: TRBJ1-3
abundance: NA

CDR3nt: TGTGCCAGCAGCTTAGCCTCTTCCACCGGGGAGCTGTTTTTT
CDR3aa: CASSLASSTGELFF
d_gene: NA
v_gene: TRBV5-6
j_gene: TRBJ2-2
abundance: NA

CDR3nt: TGTGCCAGCAGTGACAGCGTGACAGATACGCAGTATTTT
CDR3aa: CASSDSVTDTQYF
d_gene: NA
v_gene: TRBV2
j_gene: TRBJ2-3
abundance: NA

CDR3nt: TGTGCCAGCAGCTTGATGTCGTGGCAGGGAGGCAATGAGCAGTTCTTC
CDR3aa: CASSLMSWQGGNEQFF
d_gene: NA
v_gene: TRBV7-9
j_gene: TRBJ2-1
abundance: NA

CDR3nt: TGTGCCAGCAGTCACCCGAAACTAGTGTTGGGAGAGACCCAGTACTTC
CDR3aa: CASSHPKLVLGETQYF
d_gene: NA
v_gene: TRBV28
j_gene: TRBJ2-5
abundance: NA

CDR3nt: TGTGCCAGCAGCTTTGGGACAGGGCCCTACGAGCAGTACTTC
CDR3aa: CASSFGTGPYEQYF
d_gene: TRBD1
v_gene: TRBV5-6
j_gene: TRBJ2-7
abundance: few

CDR3nt: TGTGCCAGCAGTTTACGGGGTTCCGAGGCCTACGAGCAGTACTTC
CDR3aa: CASSLRGSEAYEQYF
d_gene: NA
v_gene: TRBV28
j_gene: TRBJ2-7
abundance: NA

CDR3nt: TGTGCCAGCAGCGCTAGCGGGGGGGGCAACTATGGCTACACCTTC
CDR3aa: CASSASGGGNYGYTF
d_gene: NA
v_gene: TRBV9
j_gene: TRBJ1-2
abundance: once

CDR3nt: TGTGCTAGCAGCTTAGAGGGACAGTCGAGGGCTTTCTTT
CDR3aa: CASSLEGQSRAFF
d_gene: TRBD1
v_gene: TRBV7-7
j_gene: TRBJ1-1
abundance: NA

CDR3nt: TGTGCCAGCAGCTCCTTGGTGGAGGCCAGCACAGATACGCAGTATTTT
CDR3aa: CASSSLVEASTDTQYF
d_gene: NA
v_gene: TRBV7-9
j_gene: TRBJ2-3
abundance: once

CDR3nt: TGTGCCAGCAGCTCCGGGACAGGGCCCTACGAGCAGTACTTC
CDR3aa: CASSSGTGPYEQYF
d_gene: TRBD1
v_gene: TRBV14
j_gene: TRBJ2-7
abundance: NA

CDR3nt: TGCGCCAGCAGCCAAGAGTTCGATAGGGTGCCAGATACGCAGTATTTT
CDR3aa: CASSQEFDRVPDTQYF
d_gene: NA
v_gene: TRBV4-1
j_gene: TRBJ2-3
abundance: NA

CDR3nt: TGTGCCAGCAGCTCGCCCTGGCAGGGTTTGGACGAGCAGTACTTC
CDR3aa: CASSSPWQGLDEQYF
d_gene: NA
v_gene: TRBV7-9
j_gene: TRBJ2-7
abundance: NA

CDR3nt: TGTGCCAGCAGCTCGGACAGGGTAAACACTGAAGCTTTCTTT
CDR3aa: CASSSDRVNTEAFF
d_gene: TRBD1
v_gene: TRBV13
j_gene: TRBJ1-1
abundance: NA

CDR3nt: TGTGCCAGCAGTTACCGGGAAGACACTGAAGCTTTCTTT
CDR3aa: CASSYREDTEAFF
d_gene: NA
v_gene: TRBV6-6
j_gene: TRBJ1-1
abundance: NA

CDR3nt: TGTGCCAGCAGCCCGGATCCAGAATACTACGAGCAGTACTTC
CDR3aa: CASSPDPEYYEQYF
d_gene: NA
v_gene: TRBV7-2
j_gene: TRBJ2-7
abundance: NA